Following are 27 T cell receptor beta chains from one sample sequenced in a study of radiation and T cells in renal cell carcinoma (dated by TCRdb to about 2020). The library was prepared using the immunoSEQ multiplex PCR assay. The immuneACCESS repertoire file appears here via TCRdb, limited to in-frame rearrangements. These files lack a portion of the clones; in checked studies, under half of the deficit traces to unresolved V genes, and the cause of the others is not known. Here the sample has roughly 100,000 clones; approximately 80% occur a single time. Roughly 6.1% of the sample lies in the top ten. This specimen's time point label, interpreted: baseline pretreatment blood. In light of the paper, this sample's treatment or condition label describes: 15 Gy SBRT to primary tumor, nephrectomy 4 weeks later. The specimen was blood, collected from a patient whose treatment included radiotherapy and nephrectomy. The receptor set was obtained from a man aged 55 to 70 with renal cell carcinoma.

The rearrangement links TRBV5-4 to TRBJ2-2; 12 positions agree with TRBD2. Germline V gives CDR1 SGHNT, CDR2 YYREEE (reference sequence). J lost 6 bases, V lost 4 bases, and 4 bases had no gene match. CDR3 length: 15 residues. The CDR3 reads CASSRTSGKAGELFF. CDR3 bases: TGTGCCAGCAGCCGGACTAGCGGGAAAGCCGGGGAGCTGTTTTTT. Full variable domain (outside the CDR3, taken from reference TRBV5-4 and TRBJ2-2): ETGVTQSPTHLIKTRGQQVTLRCSSQSGHNTVSWYQQALGQGPQFIFQYYREEENGRGNFPPRFSGLQFPNYSSELNVNALELDDSALYLCASSRTSGKAGELFFGEGSRLTVL.

The chain links TRBV29-1 to TRBJ1-1, with 9 bases lining up with TRBD1. Trimming removed 7 bases from V and 2 bases from J; junction bases left unmatched: 5. Germline V CDR1 and CDR2: SQVTM, ANQGSEA. There are 13 residues in the CDR3. CDR3 in amino acids: CSGDRVGNTEAFF. The DNA for the CDR3 is TGCAGCGGGGACAGGGTGGGTAACACTGAAGCTTTCTTT.

This clone was seen a few times. The chain couples TRBV10-2 to TRBJ1-3; no definite D call. This CDR3 is built from 16 residues. Trimming pared 0 bases from V and 2 bases from J, leaving 11 bases between. Germline assignment: CDR1 WSHSY and CDR2 SAAADI. CDR3 nucleotide sequence: TGCGCCAGCAGTGAGTCGACAAAAGGCCCTGGAAACACCATATATTTT. It yields the protein CASSESTKGPGNTIYF.

The sample holds a few counts of this clone. The CDR3 spells CASSLVGGSSTDTQYF. The CDR3 DNA sequence: TGTGCCAGCAGCTTAGTCGGGGGGTCTAGCACAGATACGCAGTATTTT. V is TRBV11-2 and J is TRBJ2-3; TRBD2 aligns across 7 bases. The V and J ends lost 1 base and 0 bases, in that order; junction bases with no gene match: 4. The CDR3 covers 16 residues. Germline values: CDR1 SGHAT, CDR2 FQNNGV.

The rearrangement uses TRBV25-1 and TRBJ1-3; 7 nucleotides agree with TRBD1. The CDR3 sequence is 18 residues long. Germline lookup yields CDR1 MGHDK and CDR2 SYGVNS. V gave up 4 bases and J gave up 5 bases; unmatched junction bases: 17. Written as DNA, the CDR3 is TGTGCCAGCAGTGGACAGGGATCCCGCCTCACCTCCAGAAACACCATATATTTT. This codes for CASSGQGSRLTSRNTIYF.

J is TRBJ1-4 and V is TRBV7-9; the D is unclear. The germline CDR1 and CDR2 sequences are SEHNR and FQNEAQ (reference sequence). V was clipped by 2 bases and J by 6 bases, with 10 bases between them. This CDR3 is built from 14 residues. CDR3 loop: CASSLSPQDEKLFF. In DNA form, the CDR3 reads TGTGCCAGCAGCTTATCCCCCCAAGATGAAAAACTGTTTTTT. Full variable domain (rest looked up from reference TRBV7-9 and TRBJ1-4): DTGVSQNPRHKITKRGQNVTFRCDPISEHNRLYWYRQTLGQGPEFLTYFQNEAQLEKSRLLSDRFSAERPKGSFSTLEIQRTEQGDSAMYLCASSLSPQDEKLFFGSGTQLSVL.

The chain employs TRBV7-9 and TRBJ2-7; 11 nucleotides align to TRBD2. From germline, CDR1 is SEHNR and CDR2 FQNEAQ (reference sequence). This CDR3 is 15 amino acids long. The V segment lost 6 bases and the J segment 2 bases; nucleotides outside the gene matches: 6. The CDR3 protein is CASSVLAGAPYEQYF. The CDR3 bases are TGTGCCAGCAGTGTACTAGCGGGAGCCCCCTACGAGCAGTACTTC. The complete variable domain, with remaining parts taken from reference TRBV7-9 and TRBJ2-7, reads DTGVSQNPRHKITKRGQNVTFRCDPISEHNRLYWYRQTLGQGPEFLTYFQNEAQLEKSRLLSDRFSAERPKGSFSTLEIQRTEQGDSAMYLCASSVLAGAPYEQYFGPGTRLTVT.

V usage is TRBV19 and J usage is TRBJ2-7; no firm D call. V lost 5 bases, J lost 0 bases, and 11 bases lay in between. Germline V gene lookup returns CDR1 LNHDA and CDR2 SQIVND (reference sequence). This CDR3 has 14 residues. CDR3 coding DNA: TGTGCCAGTAGTCTCCGGGTCAGCTCCTACGAGCAGTACTTC. Encoded protein: CASSLRVSSYEQYF.

The chain joins TRBV2 to TRBJ1-1; perhaps TRBD1 as D (6 bases). Trimming removed 5 bases from V and 2 bases from J, with 15 bases in between. Germline assignment: CDR1 SNHLY and CDR2 FYNNEI. There are 15 residues in the CDR3. The CDR3 reads CASSLARGVNTEAFF. The CDR3 nucleotides are TGTGCCAGCAGTCTAGCCAGGGGAGTCAACACTGAAGCTTTCTTT.

CDR3 sequence (DNA): TGTGCCAGCAGTGAAAGGCCCAATGAGCAGTTCTTC. This encodes CASSERPNEQFF. The V call is TRBV2, the J call TRBJ2-1; D ambiguous. This CDR3 has 12 amino acids. V lost 2 bases and J lost 6, with 5 bases in between. Per the germline V gene, CDR1 is SNHLY and CDR2 is FYNNEI.

The chain carries TRBV5-1 and TRBJ1-6; 7 positions match TRBD1. Germline trimming cut 3 bases from V and 8 bases from J; bases unmatched to any gene: 5. Germline V CDR1 and CDR2: SGHRS, YFSETQ. This CDR3 has 14 amino acids. In nucleotides, the CDR3 is TGCGCCAGCAGCTCCGGGACAGCAGATTCACCCCTCCACTTT. This gives the protein CASSSGTADSPLHF.

The V call is TRBV18, the J call TRBJ2-4, with 9 bases identical to TRBD2. The CDR3 is made up of 18 amino acids. J was trimmed by 0 bases and V by 2 bases; bases with no gene match: 8. Germline CDR1 reads KGHSH; CDR2 reads LQKENI. CDR3 sequence: CASSPAMTAGGAKNIQYF. The CDR3 DNA reads TGTGCCAGCTCACCAGCCATGACAGCGGGAGGAGCCAAAAACATTCAGTACTTC.

The sample holds one count of this clone. The chain's CDR3 is CASSDGGGYSNQPQHF. DNA for the CDR3: TGTGCCAGCAGTGATGGAGGGGGATATAGCAATCAGCCCCAGCATTTT. The gene calls are TRBV2 and TRBJ1-5; D might be TRBD1 (6 bases). CDR3 length: 16 amino acids. Germline CDR1 SNHLY, CDR2 FYNNEI. V shed 3 bases and J shed 0 bases, with 12 bases lying between them.

The V gene is TRBV5-4, the J gene TRBJ1-1, with 8 positions matching TRBD1. CDR1 is SGHNT and CDR2 is YYREEE in the germline V gene (reference sequence). The CDR3 is made up of 17 amino acids. The J segment lost 0 bases and the V segment lost 1 base, leaving 8 bases of the junction unmatched. CDR3 protein: CASSLPGGPSMNTEAFF. In DNA, the CDR3 is TGTGCCAGCAGCTTGCCAGGGGGCCCTAGTATGAACACTGAAGCTTTCTTT.

This chain joins TRBV18 and TRBJ2-7; perhaps TRBD1 as D (5 bases). The CDR3 consists of 15 residues. Germline V gives CDR1 KGHSH, CDR2 LQKENI. The ends were cut back, 3 bases at V and 2 bases at J, with 14 bases in the middle. CDR3 bases: TGTGCCAGCTCACCTACTCTGACAGTTACCTACGAGCAGTACTTC. It encodes CASSPTLTVTYEQYF.

In this sample, this clone turned up a few times. J is TRBJ2-3 and V is TRBV5-1, with TRBD1 identical over 9 bases. This CDR3 has 15 residues. Germline V gives CDR1 SGHRS, CDR2 YFSETQ. V shed 0 bases, J shed 10 bases, and the junction held 9 bases outside the gene matches. CDR3 sequence reads: CASSLGDREVDSQYF. The CDR3, as DNA: TGCGCCAGCAGCTTGGGGGACAGGGAGGTCGATTCGCAGTATTTT.

This clone was seen only a few times. This chain connects TRBV19 to TRBJ1-4; D is unresolved. V was cut by 5 bases and J by 0 bases, with 10 bases left in between. Germline CDR1 LNHDA, CDR2 SQIVND (reference sequence). The CDR3 has 15 residues. The CDR3 sequence is CASSPGATTNEKLFF. The CDR3 DNA reads as TGTGCCAGTAGTCCTGGAGCTACAACTAATGAAAAACTGTTTTTT.

The V and J genes are TRBV7-2 and TRBJ1-4; D gene uncertain. V lost 5 bases, J lost 3 bases, and 13 bases lay in between. This CDR3 has 15 residues. Germline assignment: CDR1 SGHTA and CDR2 FQGNSA. The CDR3 DNA sequence: TGTGCCAGCAGCGCAACAGAGTTCCCTAATGAAAAACTGTTTTTT. Its translation: CASSATEFPNEKLFF.

The chain recombines TRBV4-2 with TRBJ2-7; no definite D call. V shed 0 bases and J shed 2 bases, with 14 bases lying between them. The CDR3 runs to 16 residues. CDR1 LGHNA and CDR2 YNFKEQ come from the germline V gene. The CDR3 sequence is CASSQEDGSVAYEQYF. DNA for the CDR3: TGTGCCAGCAGCCAAGAAGACGGCTCGGTCGCCTACGAGCAGTACTTC.

V is TRBV9 and J is TRBJ2-5; D is perhaps TRBD2 (6 bases). Germline V gene data show CDR1 as SGDLS and CDR2 as YYNGEE. There are 14 residues in the CDR3. V shed 1 base and J shed 5 bases, with 12 bases lying between them. The CDR3 DNA is TGTGCCAGCAGCGTAAATCCGGGAGTTGAGACCCAGTACTTC. It is translated as CASSVNPGVETQYF. Complete variable domain (other parts from reference TRBV9 and TRBJ2-5): DSGVTQTPKHLITATGQRVTLRCSPRSGDLSVYWYQQSLDQGLQFLIQYYNGEERAKGNILERFSAQQFPDLHSELNLSSLELGDSALYFCASSVNPGVETQYFGPGTRLLVL.

This clone appeared a few times. The chain employs TRBV28 and TRBJ2-4, with 9 bases identical to TRBD1. Germline V gene data show CDR1 as MDHEN and CDR2 as SYDVKM. After removal of 6 bases from V and 6 bases from J, the junction contained 9 bases not matched to a gene. CDR3 size: 15 residues. The CDR3: CASRRQGGEGNIQYF. As DNA, the CDR3 is TGTGCCAGCAGACGACAGGGGGGTGAGGGAAACATTCAGTACTTC.

In DNA form, the CDR3 reads TGTGCCAGCAGTTTAGGGGCGGCTAACTATGGCTACACCTTC. This gives the protein CASSLGAANYGYTF. The chain combines TRBV28 with TRBJ1-2; D is perhaps TRBD1 (5 bases). Trimming took 2 bases from V and 0 from J, leaving 7 bases between them. The CDR3 is 14 residues long. Germline V gives CDR1 MDHEN, CDR2 SYDVKM.

This clone was seen a handful of times. The chain has TRBV5-1 and TRBJ2-7, with D perhaps TRBD1 (5 bases). Germline V gene sequence: CDR1 SGHRS, CDR2 YFSETQ. The CDR3 runs to 12 residues. V lost 4 bases and J 4 bases, leaving 9 bases between the germline ends. CDR3 coding DNA: TGCGCCAGCAGCCTTGACAGATACGAGCAGTACTTC. Its translation: CASSLDRYEQYF.

The genes are TRBV5-1 and TRBJ2-3; D call uncertain. Germline assignment: CDR1 SGHRS and CDR2 YFSETQ. The V gene lost 0 bases and the J gene lost 2 bases, with 10 bases spanning the gap. CDR3 size: 15 residues. The CDR3 region is CASSLVVRNTDTQYF. For the CDR3, the DNA is TGCGCCAGCAGCTTGGTTGTCAGAAACACAGATACGCAGTATTTT.

This clone showed up just once. The V gene is TRBV4-1, the J gene TRBJ1-1, with D unresolved. CDR1 and CDR2 from the germline V gene are MGHRA and YSYEKL. Trimming removed 3 bases at V and 6 bases at J, with 11 bases between. CDR3 length: 13 amino acids. The chain's CDR3 is CASSQSPLAEAFF. The CDR3 DNA follows: TGCGCCAGCAGCCAGTCGCCATTAGCTGAAGCTTTCTTT.

V is TRBV9 and J is TRBJ2-2; TRBD1 is a possible D gene (5 bases). Germline V gives CDR1 SGDLS, CDR2 YYNGEE. The V end was cut by 2 bases, the J end by 6 bases, with 11 bases between. The CDR3 is made up of 14 amino acids. Here the CDR3 DNA reads TGTGCCAGCAGCGTCCAGGGTTTCGCCGGGGAGCTGTTTTTT. This translates into CASSVQGFAGELFF.

The V gene is TRBV19, the J gene TRBJ2-7; 7 bases fit TRBD1. V shed 4 bases, J shed 3 bases, and the junction held 9 bases outside the gene matches. This CDR3 has 15 amino acids. Germline V CDR1 and CDR2: LNHDA, SQIVND (reference sequence). The CDR3 protein is CASSTFRDSLYEQYF. The DNA for the CDR3 is TGTGCCAGTAGTACCTTCCGGGACAGTCTCTACGAGCAGTACTTC.